Listed here are 18 T cell receptor beta chains from one sample, sequenced in a study of cytomegalovirus exposure and HLA in healthy donors. The PCR was carried out with 60 Vbeta primers and 13 Jbeta primers. Method: immunoSEQ multiplex PCR; TCRdb's copy keeps in-frame clones and lacks some. The sample holds 30,000 to 40,000 clones, approximately 76% seen once. Input material: PBMCs. The origin of the receptors is a woman aged 25 to 45 in good health and CMV-seropositive.

This sequence joins TRBV7-9 and TRBJ2-2; D possibly corresponds to TRBD2 (6 bases). The CDR3 extends over 16 amino acids. Germline-derived CDR1 and CDR2 are SEHNR and FQNEAQ (reference sequence). The V gene lost 5 bases and the J gene lost 1 base, with 14 bases spanning the gap. CDR3 region: CASSAGVGLNTGELFF. CDR3 sequence (DNA): TGTGCCAGCAGCGCTGGGGTGGGACTGAACACCGGGGAGCTGTTTTTT. The whole variable domain, filled in from reference TRBV7-9 and TRBJ2-2, reads DTGVSQNPRHKITKRGQNVTFRCDPISEHNRLYWYRQTLGQGPEFLTYFQNEAQLEKSRLLSDRFSAERPKGSFSTLEIQRTEQGDSAMYLCASSAGVGLNTGELFFGEGSRLTVL.

V and J are TRBV7-9 and TRBJ2-3; 9 nucleotides match TRBD2. V shed 4 bases, J shed 3 bases, and the junction held 8 bases outside the gene matches. This CDR3 region has 16 residues. Germline V gives CDR1 SEHNR, CDR2 FQNEAQ (reference sequence). CDR3 in DNA: TGTGCCAGCAGCTGGTCTCGGGCGGGAGGGACAGATACGCAGTATTTT. Its protein is CASSWSRAGGTDTQYF.

The chain recombines TRBV29-1 with TRBJ2-7; TRBD2 might be the D (5 bases). The V end was cut by 5 bases, the J end by 0 bases, with 11 bases between. The germline gives CDR1 SQVTM, CDR2 ANQGSEA. This CDR3 spans 13 amino acids. The CDR3 coding sequence is TGCAGCGTTTTAGCGCCGAGCTCCTACGAGCAGTACTTC. It yields the protein CSVLAPSSYEQYF.

The chain combines TRBV4-1 with TRBJ1-2, with TRBD1 matching over 8 bases. CDR3 length: 18 residues. With V trimmed by 4 bases and J by 5 bases, 18 bases remained unmatched. CDR1 is MGHRA and CDR2 is YSYEKL in the germline V gene. The CDR3 bases are TGCGCCAGCAGCCCTAGTTCTTACCCGGACAGGGATCATTATGGCTACACCTTC. Its translation: CASSPSSYPDRDHYGYTF.

This clone occurred a few times. The genes are TRBV7-9 and TRBJ2-5; the D is unclear. The CDR3 length is 14 residues. CDR1 and CDR2 from the germline V gene are SEHNR and FQNEAQ (reference sequence). V was trimmed by 0 bases and J by 0 bases, leaving 5 bases between them. CDR3 bases: TGTGCCAGCAGCTTAGCCCATTACCAAGAGACCCAGTACTTC. This sequence encodes CASSLAHYQETQYF.

This clone was observed a few times. The V gene is TRBV7-9, the J gene TRBJ2-7, with 8 bases lining up with TRBD2. CDR3 length: 17 amino acids. Per germline, CDR1 SEHNR and CDR2 FQNEAQ (reference sequence). V lost 5 bases and J lost 4; bases outside the gene matches: 16. CDR3 loop: CASSHASGGLIRYEQYF. The DNA of the CDR3 is TGTGCCAGCAGCCACGCCAGCGGGGGCCTTATTCGATACGAGCAGTACTTC. The complete variable domain, with remaining parts taken from reference TRBV7-9 and TRBJ2-7, reads DTGVSQNPRHKITKRGQNVTFRCDPISEHNRLYWYRQTLGQGPEFLTYFQNEAQLEKSRLLSDRFSAERPKGSFSTLEIQRTEQGDSAMYLCASSHASGGLIRYEQYFGPGTRLTVT.

This clone was counted once. This chain uses TRBV18 with TRBJ2-7; D might be TRBD1 (6 bases). Trimming cost V 2 bases and J 7 bases, with 15 bases left between them. This CDR3 comprises 14 residues. Germline values: CDR1 KGHSH, CDR2 LQKENI. This CDR3 is CASSPRDTLGEQYF. The CDR3 DNA reads as TGTGCCAGCTCACCAAGGGACACCCTTGGAGAGCAGTACTTC.

The chain recombines TRBV15 with TRBJ2-5, with D possibly TRBD2 on 6 matching bases. With 1 base removed from V and 1 base from J, the gap between germline ends came to 16 bases. The CDR3 totals 17 residues. Germline-derived CDR1 and CDR2 are LNHNV and YYDKDF (reference sequence). The CDR3 sequence is CATSRGGRGGAQETQYF. CDR3 bases: TGTGCCACCAGCAGAGGGGGCCGTGGCGGGGCCCAAGAGACCCAGTACTTC.

The chain has TRBV6-1 and TRBJ1-4; D gene ambiguous. The V and J ends lost 5 bases and 7 bases respectively, with 17 bases between them. CDR1 and CDR2 (germline): MNHNS, SASEGT. The CDR3 runs 15 residues. The CDR3 DNA sequence: TGTGCCAGCAGTTCTATGACTGTGAGAGGTGAAAAACTGTTTTTT. Amino acid sequence: CASSSMTVRGEKLFF.

By sample share, this clone is large. This chain links TRBV6-5 with TRBJ2-7, with D possibly matching TRBD2 (5 bases). The CDR3 is 16 amino acids. Germline V lookup: CDR1 MNHEY, CDR2 SVGAGI. Trimming shortened V by 2 bases and J by 2 bases, and 16 bases separated the two germline ends. The CDR3 loop is CASSYGGGEKTYEQYF. The CDR3 nucleotides are TGTGCCAGCAGTTACGGTGGTGGGGAGAAGACCTACGAGCAGTACTTC.

The chain links TRBV18 to TRBJ2-2; the match to TRBD2 covers 7 bases. The CDR3 spans 15 residues. The germline V gene has CDR1 KGHSH and CDR2 LQKENI. Trimming at V came to 3 bases and at J to 6 bases, leaving 7 bases not matched to a gene. CDR3 in DNA: TGTGCCAGCTCACCGGCCGGGGCGGGAGCCGGGGAGCTGTTTTTT. This encodes CASSPAGAGAGELFF. The full variable domain, in which reference TRBV18 and TRBJ2-2 provide the parts outside the CDR3, is NAGVMQNPRHLVRRRGQEARLRCSPMKGHSHVYWYRQLPEEGLKFMVYLQKENIIDESGMPKERFSAEFPKEGPSILRIQQVVRGDSAAYFCASSPAGAGAGELFFGEGSRLTVL.

This clone was counted a few times. The chain carries TRBV10-2 and TRBJ2-1; 11 bases match TRBD2. Germline assignment: CDR1 WSHSY and CDR2 SAAADI. V trimming: 6 bases; J trimming: 7 bases; junction bases outside the gene matches: 5. The CDR3 has 14 amino acids. DNA for the CDR3: TGCGCCAGCAGAGATAGCGGGAGGGGGAATGAGCAGTTCTTC. Translated, it gives CASRDSGRGNEQFF.

The sample holds one count of this clone. The V and J genes are TRBV28 and TRBJ1-5, with 8 nucleotides matching TRBD1. Germline V CDR1 and CDR2: MDHEN, SYDVKM. The CDR3 is 14 residues long. Germline trimming cut 8 bases from V and 5 bases from J; bases unmatched to any gene: 8. CDR3 DNA sequence: TGTGCCAGCCTACAGGGGGACGGATATCAGCCCCAGCATTTT. It encodes CASLQGDGYQPQHF.

In its sample, this clone was seen once. This chain connects TRBV5-1 to TRBJ2-5; tentatively, D is TRBD1 (7 bases). Deletions cut 0 bases from V and 5 bases from J, with 11 bases between. The germline gives CDR1 SGHRS, CDR2 YFSETQ. The CDR3 totals 14 residues. The CDR3 coding sequence is TGCGCCAGCAGCTTGGGACCAGGGGGGGAGACCCAGTACTTC. It specifies CASSLGPGGETQYF. Together with reference TRBV5-1 and TRBJ2-5, the CDR3 gives the full variable domain: KAGVTQTPRYLIKTRGQQVTLSCSPISGHRSVSWYQQTPGQGLQFLFEYFSETQRNKGNFPGRFSGRQFSNSRSEMNVSTLELGDSALYLCASSLGPGGETQYFGPGTRLLVL.

V is TRBV7-8 and J is TRBJ1-5, with TRBD1 identical over 7 bases. The CDR3 is 18 amino acids. Unmatched junction bases numbered 14, after V lost 4 bases and J lost 2 bases. Germline V gene data show CDR1 as SGHVS and CDR2 as FQNEAQ. The CDR3 here is CASSSRMSPGGGNQPQHF. The CDR3 region has the DNA TGTGCCAGCAGCTCCCGCATGAGTCCAGGGGGAGGCAATCAGCCCCAGCATTTT. The variable domain in full, with the rest retrieved from reference TRBV7-8 and TRBJ1-5, is GAGVSQSPRYKVAKRGQDVALRCDPISGHVSLFWYQQALGQGPEFLTYFQNEAQLDKSGLPSDRFFAERPEGSVSTLKIQRTQQEDSAVYLCASSSRMSPGGGNQPQHFGDGTRLSIL.

The chain is built from TRBV19 and TRBJ1-1, with 8 bases lining up with TRBD1. The length of the CDR3 is 14 residues. V dropped 5 bases and J dropped 5; count of bases not matched to a gene: 7. Germline CDR1 is LNHDA and CDR2 is SQIVND (reference sequence). Here the CDR3 DNA reads TGTGCCAGTAGTTCCGGACAGGGTTGGACTGAAGCTTTCTTT. Its protein product is CASSSGQGWTEAFF.

This clone has only a few counts. This chain links TRBV18 with TRBJ1-1; D not certain. This CDR3 has 16 residues. Trimming left V 0 bases short and J 0 bases short, with 11 bases between. CDR1 and CDR2 from the germline V gene are KGHSH and LQKENI. The CDR3 DNA is TGTGCCAGCTCACCACCGAATGGTAGAATGAACACTGAAGCTTTCTTT. Translation gives CASSPPNGRMNTEAFF.

The V call is TRBV29-1, the J call TRBJ1-1; 7 bases align to TRBD1. With V trimmed by 3 bases and J by 8 bases, 9 bases remained unmatched. Germline V gene data show CDR1 as SQVTM and CDR2 as ANQGSEA. The CDR3 is 13 amino acids. The CDR3: CSVDNLRGREAFF. In DNA, the CDR3 is TGCAGCGTTGATAATCTGAGGGGGCGAGAAGCTTTCTTT.